Following are 4 T cell receptor beta chains from one sample sequenced in a study of blood T cell repertoires in COVID-19. Repertoires were generated with immunoSEQ multiplex PCR, while TCRdb's copy carries only in-frame clones and drops some. This sample has 200,000 to 250,000 clones; 84% occur once, and the top ten carry about 1.7%. Specimen: PBMCs or T cells enriched from blood (not recorded which). The receptors shown here come from a man aged 55 to 70 who had recovered from COVID-19.

The chain employs TRBV6-1 and TRBJ1-3; TRBD1 aligns across 7 bases. The CDR3 loop spans 17 amino acids. CDR1 and CDR2 (germline): MNHNS, SASEGT. V trimming: 2 bases; J trimming: 0 bases; junction bases outside the gene matches: 7. The CDR3: CASSEKGRTGSGNTIYF. The CDR3 coding sequence is TGTGCCAGCAGTGAAAAGGGTAGGACAGGCTCTGGAAACACCATATATTTT.

The V and J genes are TRBV3-1 (or the pseudogene TRBV3-2) and TRBJ1-2; no clear D gene. Germline lookup yields CDR1 LGHDT and CDR2 YNNKEL (reference sequence). CDR3 size: 16 residues. V gave up 0 bases and J gave up 2 bases, with 13 bases separating them. For the CDR3, the DNA is TGTGCCAGCAGCCAAGAAGCGTTAGAGGCAAACTATGGCTACACCTTC. This codes for CASSQEALEANYGYTF.

J is TRBJ1-6 and V is TRBV5-8; D unresolved. The V end was cut by 1 base, the J end by 8 bases, with 13 bases between. CDR3 length: 15 residues. Germline loops: CDR1 SGHTS, CDR2 YDEGEE. The CDR3 region is CASSLRQGADSPLHF. CDR3 nucleotide sequence: TGTGCCAGCAGCTTGAGGCAAGGAGCGGATTCACCCCTCCACTTT.

This chain links TRBV4-3 with TRBJ2-7, with D possibly TRBD1 on 5 matching bases. CDR1 and CDR2 from the germline V gene are LGHNA and YSLEER. The CDR3 runs to 16 residues. The ends were cut back, 2 bases at V and 0 bases at J, with 14 bases in the middle. CDR3 DNA: TGCGCCAGCAGCCAATCGACAGAAGTCAGCTCCTACGAGCAGTACTTC. This codes for CASSQSTEVSSYEQYF.